The source of this T cell receptor beta chain is a study of shared clonotypes between healthy human individuals. As for the study in general: Per donor, three plates held CD4 naive cells, three held CD4 memory, two held CD8 naive and one held CD8 memory.

Deep-level assay runs were performed. Libraries were prepared by immunoSEQ multiplex PCR; TCRdb keeps only in-frame clonotypes and omits some of them. In the table there are some 2,000,000 clones, approximately 94% of which are singletons. With respect to this clone: Its specificity is not known. This CDR3 is also generated by other DNA sequences in the sample.

Study conclusions and caveats: Investigators collected only blood, and repertoires in tissues likely differ.

All participating donors were Caucasian adults from Nashville, Tennessee. CDR3 length: 8 residues. Trimming shortened V by 3 bases and J by 9 bases, and 2 bases separated the two germline ends. Germline CDR1 SQVTM, CDR2 ANQGSEA. The sequence came from a man aged 18 to 30 in good health. The specimen sequenced was naive CD4+ T cells sorted from blood. Specified subset: CD45RA+ positively selected. The gene calls are TRBV29-1 and TRBJ1-2; D gene uncertain. In DNA, the CDR3 is TGCAGCGTTGATAGCTACACCTTC. As protein: CSVDSYTF. Filled out from reference TRBV29-1 and TRBJ1-2, the complete variable domain reads SAVISQKPSRDICQRGTSLTIQCQVDSQVTMMFWYRQQPGQSLTLIATANQGSEATYESGFVIDKFPISRPNLTFSTLTVSNMSPEDSSIYLCSVDSYTFGSGTRLTVV.